Listed here is a single T cell receptor beta chain. The data are from a study of blood T cell repertoires in COVID-19. In the study's own analysis: Reference gene primer amplification gave estimated nucleated cell counts. Assay used: immunoSEQ multiplex PCR; TCRdb lists only in-frame clones, some missing. V and J calls and clone size are as listed in that table; D and trimming were resolved from the DNA. This sample carries 40,000 to 50,000 clones, 91% of them seen once, and the ten largest clones take 6% to 6.5%. Sequencing was carried out using peripheral blood. The TCR sequence derives from a man aged 65-85 years with active COVID-19.

As DNA, the CDR3 is TGTGCCAGTGGAGGGTTTGGCACAGATACGCAGTATTTT. It specifies CASGGFGTDTQYF. The chain uses TRBV6-5 and TRBJ2-3, with D possibly being TRBD2 (6 bases). The germline V gene encodes CDR1 MNHEY and CDR2 SVGAGI. This CDR3 comprises 13 residues. The ends were cut back, 9 bases at V and 1 base at J, with 11 bases in the middle.